The 17 T cell receptor beta chains reported below all come from one sample, sequenced in a study of T cell responses to AZD1222 COVID-19 vaccine. The data were produced by immunoSEQ multiplex PCR, yet TCRdb's version contains in-frame clones alone and is incomplete. The table records around 150,000 clones, under 95% of them present only once. Sequenced here: peripheral blood, sampled on day 0 of AZD1222 vaccination. The receptor set was obtained from an adult in good health.

The gene calls are TRBV6-5 and TRBJ1-6; 7 bases fit TRBD1. The CDR3 covers 15 residues. Germline V gene data show CDR1 as MNHEY and CDR2 as SVGAGI. The V gene end was trimmed by 0 bases and the J gene end by 8 bases; junction bases not matched to a gene: 4. CDR3 in amino acids: CASSYSRTGYSPLHF. The CDR3 DNA reads TGTGCCAGCAGTTACTCCCGGACAGGTTATTCACCCCTCCACTTT.

The chain combines TRBV28 with TRBJ1-1; possibly TRBD1 for D (5 bases). V dropped 6 bases and J dropped 3 bases, with 14 bases sitting between them. CDR1 and CDR2 (germline): MDHEN, SYDVKM. There are 14 residues in the CDR3. CDR3 region: CASSLTGPYTEAFF. DNA for the CDR3: TGTGCCAGCAGCCTGACGGGACCCTACACTGAAGCTTTCTTT.

This rearrangement joins TRBV19 to TRBJ1-1, with D perhaps matching TRBD1 (6 bases). The germline gives CDR1 LNHDA, CDR2 SQIVND (reference sequence). Trimming removed 1 base from V and 6 bases from J, with 12 bases in between. CDR3 length equals 14 residues. In nucleotides, the CDR3 is TGTGCCAGTAGTATAGCAGGGGAAATATCTGAAGCTTTCTTT. This gives the protein CASSIAGEISEAFF.

This chain connects TRBV5-6 to TRBJ1-1, with D uncertain. Trimming cost V 5 bases and J 5 bases, with 16 bases left between them. The CDR3 extends over 14 amino acids. Germline CDR1 reads SGHDT; CDR2 reads YYEEEE. Here the CDR3 DNA reads TGTGCCAGCAGACTGACCTCCGTCCCGACTGAAGCTTTCTTT. Residues: CASRLTSVPTEAFF.

This chain connects TRBV3-1 (or the pseudogene TRBV3-2) to TRBJ1-2; no reliable D call. Germline-derived CDR1 and CDR2 are LGHDT and YNNKEL (reference sequence). V shed 2 bases and J shed 4 bases, with 11 bases lying between them. CDR3 length: 14 residues. CDR3 residues: CASSQNDPAYGYTF. The DNA of the CDR3 is TGTGCCAGCAGCCAAAATGATCCCGCCTATGGCTACACCTTC.

This chain uses TRBV28 with TRBJ2-2, with D tentatively TRBD1 (6 bases). The CDR3 is 14 residues long. Germline V gives CDR1 MDHEN, CDR2 SYDVKM. V was clipped by 7 bases and J by 1 base, with 10 bases between them. CDR3 amino acids: CASTGGWNTGELFF. CDR3 nucleotide sequence: TGTGCCAGCACTGGGGGCTGGAACACCGGGGAGCTGTTTTTT. Filled out from reference TRBV28 and TRBJ2-2, the complete variable domain reads DVKVTQSSRYLVKRTGEKVFLECVQDMDHENMFWYRQDPGLGLRLIYFSYDVKMKEKGDIPEGYSVSREKKERFSLILESASTNQTSMYLCASTGGWNTGELFFGEGSRLTVL.

A single count supports this clone. This chain links TRBV6-4 with TRBJ1-4, with D possibly being TRBD1 (5 bases). Germline assignment: CDR1 MRHNA and CDR2 SNTAGT. V gave up 7 bases and J gave up 4 bases, with 19 bases separating them. CDR3 size: 16 residues. CDR3 in amino acids: CASTQSQRDGNEKLFF. Here the CDR3 DNA reads TGTGCCAGCACTCAATCTCAACGGGACGGTAATGAAAAACTGTTTTTT.

This clone was observed a single time. V gene TRBV11-2 combines with J gene TRBJ1-6; maybe TRBD1 (5 bases). Trimming left V 1 base short and J 7 bases short, with 14 bases between. Looked up from germline, CDR1 is SGHAT and CDR2 is FQNNGV. There are 16 residues in the CDR3. CDR3 protein: CASSLAFGGNNSPLHF. CDR3 sequence (DNA): TGTGCCAGCAGCTTAGCTTTCGGGGGGAACAATTCACCCCTCCACTTT.

In nucleotides, the CDR3 is TGTGCCAGCAGCTTGGGTTCCGGGGCCAACGTCCTGACTTTC. It codes for CASSLGSGANVLTF. The chain joins TRBV7-8 to TRBJ2-6; no clear D gene. Germline CDR1 is SGHVS and CDR2 is FQNEAQ. CDR3 length: 14 residues. Trimming took 3 bases from V and 4 from J, leaving 7 bases between them.

The count of this clone is one. This chain joins TRBV19 and TRBJ2-2; unclear D gene. Germline CDR1 reads LNHDA; CDR2 reads SQIVND (reference sequence). V was trimmed by 1 base and J by 5 bases, leaving 8 bases between them. This CDR3 is built from 14 residues. CDR3 sequence reads: CASSIGVRTGELFF. For the CDR3, the DNA is TGTGCCAGTAGTATAGGGGTGAGGACCGGGGAGCTGTTTTTT.

The chain employs TRBV6-2 or TRBV6-3 and TRBJ2-1, with TRBD2 as a possible D gene (5 bases). The CDR3 consists of 19 residues. Germline V CDR1 and CDR2: MNHEY, SVGEGT. Trimming removed 5 bases from V and 2 bases from J, with 25 bases in between. In nucleotides, the CDR3 is TGTGCCAGCAGTCCACGAGAATATGGACTCCCACGGGCCTACAATGAGCAGTTCTTC. As protein: CASSPREYGLPRAYNEQFF.

The chain employs TRBV2 and TRBJ1-4; 8 bases are shared with TRBD1. The CDR3 runs 16 residues. The germline V gene encodes CDR1 SNHLY and CDR2 FYNNEI. The junction had 17 bases not matched to a gene; V was cut back by 10 bases and J by 7 bases. The CDR3 bases are TGTGCCACCCAGGGGGCGCGAAAGGGGTGGCGTGAAAAACTGTTTTTT. Translated, it gives CATQGARKGWREKLFF.

The genes are TRBV7-8 and TRBJ1-3, with 7 nucleotides matching TRBD1. The CDR3 is 16 amino acids. With 4 bases clipped from V and 2 bases from J, the junction kept 8 bases outside the gene matches. The germline CDR1 and CDR2 sequences are SGHVS and FQNEAQ. The CDR3 sequence is CASSSTTGRAGNTIYF. In nucleotides, the CDR3 is TGTGCCAGCAGCTCTACGACAGGGAGGGCTGGAAACACCATATATTTT.

The V gene is TRBV5-5, the J gene TRBJ1-4, with D hard to call. CDR3 length: 12 residues. V gave up 0 bases and J gave up 10 bases, with 7 bases separating them. Germline V CDR1 and CDR2: SGHKS, YYEKEE (reference sequence). The CDR3 nucleotides read TGTGCCAGCAGCTTGGGGGTGGGAAAACTGTTTTTT. This encodes CASSLGVGKLFF.

J is TRBJ1-5 and V is TRBV28; D gene unclear. CDR1 and CDR2 (germline): MDHEN, SYDVKM. With 3 bases removed from V and 7 bases from J, the gap between germline ends came to 13 bases. The CDR3 runs 14 residues. CDR3 residues: CASSFRQEGQPQHF. In DNA, the CDR3 is TGTGCCAGCAGTTTTAGGCAGGAAGGACAGCCCCAGCATTTT.

The chain carries TRBV11-3 and TRBJ2-7; 9 nucleotides line up with TRBD1. The CDR3 covers 15 residues. V lost 5 bases to trimming and J lost 0 bases; unmatched junction nucleotides: 5. Germline CDR1 and CDR2: SGHNT and YENEEA. The CDR3 nucleotides are TGTGCCAGCAGCCCTGGGACAGGGATCTCCTACGAGCAGTACTTC. Residues: CASSPGTGISYEQYF.

The genes are TRBV7-2 and TRBJ1-1, with D maybe TRBD1 (5 bases). The CDR3 length is 13 residues. Looked up from germline, CDR1 is SGHTA and CDR2 is FQGNSA. Trimming removed 0 bases at V and 5 bases at J, with 7 bases between. In nucleotides, the CDR3 is TGTGCCAGCAGCTTAGCTCGGGGGACTGAAGCTTTCTTT. It yields the protein CASSLARGTEAFF. Looking up the rest from reference TRBV7-2 and TRBJ1-1 gives the full variable domain: GAGVSQSPSNKVTEKGKDVELRCDPISGHTALYWYRQSLGQGLEFLIYFQGNSAPDKSGLPSDRFSAERTGGSVSTLTIQRTQQEDSAVYLCASSLARGTEAFFGQGTRLTVV.